These 24 T cell receptor beta chains were all obtained from the same sample, sequenced in a study of blood T cells in healthy people across ages. Through a sample-barcoded 5' primer and a J-beta primer mix, a second PCR was run for about 6 to 11 cycles. A single record per CDR3 protein comes from TCRdb applying MiXCR to the 5' RACE reads. The table includes over 950,000 distinct CDR3 sequences, around two fifths detected once. Sequencing used blood. These receptors were collected from a young man in good health.

The chain recombines TRBV6-2 or TRBV6-3 with TRBJ2-5; D unresolved. The J call could be wrong; TRBJ2-7 is a better fit for the DNA end. Germline V lookup: CDR1 MNHEY, CDR2 SVGEGT. The CDR3 is made up of 11 amino acids. CDR3 sequence reads: CASSPNGEQYF. In nucleotides, the CDR3 is TGTGCCAGCAGTCCGAATGGCGAGCAGTACTTC.

The rearrangement uses TRBV28 and TRBJ1-2; D is perhaps TRBD1 (5 bases). Trimming removed 0 bases from V and 4 bases from J, with 15 bases in between. The germline V gene has CDR1 MDHEN and CDR2 SYDVKM. There are 16 residues in the CDR3. CDR3 nucleotides: TGTGCCAGCAGTTTATGGTCGCAGGGTGGAATCTATGGCTACACCTTC. Its protein is CASSLWSQGGIYGYTF.

This chain connects TRBV5-1 to TRBJ1-2; D gene unclear. Germline V lookup: CDR1 SGHRS, CDR2 YFSETQ. V was trimmed by 0 bases and J by 0 bases, leaving 9 bases between them. The CDR3 spans 15 residues. The CDR3 spells CASSLEPVSNYGYTF. CDR3 nucleotide sequence: TGCGCCAGCAGCTTGGAACCAGTATCTAACTATGGCTACACCTTC.

This chain connects TRBV5-1 to TRBJ2-3; the match to TRBD2 covers 8 bases. The ends lost 2 bases at V and 2 bases at J; junction bases unmatched: 4. Germline values: CDR1 SGHRS, CDR2 YFSETQ. This CDR3 comprises 15 residues. The CDR3 bases are TGCGCCAGCAGCTTTCTAGCGGGTCCCACAGATACGCAGTATTTT. Translated, it gives CASSFLAGPTDTQYF.

The chain recombines TRBV2 with TRBJ1-2, with unresolved D. This CDR3 is built from 14 residues. Trimming left V 5 bases short and J 8 bases short, with 18 bases between. The V gene's germline CDR1 is SNHLY and CDR2 FYNNEI. The CDR3 bases are TGTGCCAGCAGTTTAGAGAACCGTCCTAAGGGCTACACCTTC. Amino acid sequence: CASSLENRPKGYTF.

The chain carries TRBV4-2 and TRBJ1-2; unclear D gene. The CDR3 is 15 amino acids. Germline values: CDR1 LGHNA, CDR2 YNFKEQ. The germline V and J ends were trimmed by 0 bases and 6 bases, with 14 bases remaining between them. This chain's CDR3 is CASSQDGGREDGYTF. In nucleotides, the CDR3 is TGTGCCAGCAGCCAAGATGGTGGCAGAGAGGATGGCTACACCTTC.

This clonotype appeared a few times. V gene TRBV9 combines with J gene TRBJ1-4; D is possibly TRBD1 (6 bases). Germline assignment: CDR1 SGDLS and CDR2 YYNGEE. The CDR3 contains 15 residues. V was clipped by 0 bases and J by 8 bases, with 14 bases between them. The chain's CDR3 is CASSVEAGVREKLFF. The CDR3 coding sequence is TGTGCCAGCAGCGTAGAGGCAGGGGTGAGGGAAAAACTGTTTTTT.

The chain couples TRBV5-1 to TRBJ2-2, with TRBD2 matching 9 bases. Germline CDR1 SGHRS, CDR2 YFSETQ. The CDR3 covers 15 residues. The ends lost 5 bases at V and 5 bases at J; junction bases unmatched: 7. As DNA, the CDR3 is TGCGCCAGCAGATCTCTAGCGGGGCGGACCGGGGAGCTGTTTTTT. Its protein is CASRSLAGRTGELFF.

The rearrangement uses TRBV29-1 and TRBJ1-2; D uncertain. There are 13 residues in the CDR3. Per the germline V gene, CDR1 is SQVTM and CDR2 is ANQGSEA. The V end was cut by 0 bases, the J end by 8 bases, with 13 bases between. For the CDR3, the DNA is TGCAGCGTTGAAGATAGGGCGAGGGAGGGCTACACCTTC. This codes for CSVEDRAREGYTF.

V and J are TRBV5-1 and TRBJ2-1; TRBD2 aligns across 8 bases. The end of the DNA fits TRBJ2-7 better, so the J call may be wrong. The germline CDR1 and CDR2 sequences are SGHRS and YFSETQ. The CDR3 contains 18 residues. The CDR3 protein is CASSLGGNSGAEHNEQYF. CDR3 nucleotide sequence: TGCGCCAGCAGCTTGGGGGGAAATAGCGGGGCTGAGCACAATGAGCAGTACTTC.

This clonotype has only a few counts. The V call is TRBV9, the J call TRBJ1-2, with 10 bases that match TRBD1. The CDR3 totals 15 residues. The ends lost 3 bases at V and 6 bases at J; junction bases unmatched: 8. Per the germline V gene, CDR1 is SGDLS and CDR2 is YYNGEE. CDR3 sequence reads: CASSARDRGLDGYTF. In nucleotides, the CDR3 is TGTGCCAGCAGCGCCAGAGACAGGGGGCTAGATGGCTACACCTTC.

The chain has TRBV7-2 and TRBJ2-1; 10 bases match TRBD2. The CDR3 has 18 residues. In germline, CDR1 is SGHTA, CDR2 FQGNSA. The ends lost 5 bases at V and 0 bases at J; junction bases unmatched: 10. Here the CDR3 reads CASSPSGGADHSYNEQFF. The CDR3 nucleotides are TGTGCCAGCAGCCCGAGCGGGGGGGCTGACCACTCCTACAATGAGCAGTTCTTC.

This clonotype was observed a handful of times. This rearrangement joins TRBV20-1 to TRBJ2-2, with TRBD1 identical over 10 bases. The CDR3 spans 14 residues. J lost 7 bases, V lost 5 bases, and 7 bases had no gene match. Germline loops: CDR1 DFQATT, CDR2 SNEGSKA (reference sequence). The CDR3 nucleotides are TGCAGTGCTGCCAAGACAGGGGGCCACGGGGAGCTGTTTTTT. As protein: CSAAKTGGHGELFF.

The V and J genes are TRBV6-2 or TRBV6-3 and TRBJ2-5; D is possibly TRBD2 (5 bases). The germline gives CDR1 MNHEY, CDR2 SVGEGT. CDR3 length: 13 residues. The V end lost 10 bases, the J end lost 5 bases, and 17 bases lay between the germline ends. CDR3 nucleotides: TGTGCCACCCAACTAGTAGCGAAGGAGACCCAGTACTTC. Translated: CATQLVAKETQYF.

Details on this clonotype: A junction end diverges from the germline sequence, so it may reflect a read error. The chain has TRBV7-9 and TRBJ2-1; 10 nucleotides align to TRBD1. The CDR3 is made up of 15 amino acids. Germline loops: CDR1 SEHNR, CDR2 FQNEAQ (reference sequence). The CDR3 nucleotides read TGTGCCAGCAGCTTGGGACAGGGGTCGTACAATAAGCAGTTCTTC. It specifies CASSLGQGSYNKQFF.

J is TRBJ1-6 and V is TRBV9; no definite D call. Per germline, CDR1 SGDLS and CDR2 YYNGEE. V was pared by 0 bases and J by 7 bases, with 11 bases between. The CDR3 runs to 15 residues. As DNA, the CDR3 is TGTGCCAGCAGCGTAGCTACGGCAGACAATTCACCCCTCCACTTT. It codes for CASSVATADNSPLHF.

This clonotype was seen only a few times. This rearrangement joins TRBV29-1 to TRBJ1-1; possible D gene TRBD1, 6 bases. CDR1 and CDR2 from the germline V gene are SQVTM and ANQGSEA. The CDR3 has 13 amino acids. Trimming took 6 bases from V and 6 from J, leaving 17 bases between them. In DNA form, the CDR3 reads TGCAGCGTGGTTCTTGGGACACCTTCTGAAGCTTTCTTT. Translation: CSVVLGTPSEAFF. Drawing the rest from reference TRBV29-1 and TRBJ1-1, the complete variable domain is SAVISQKPSRDICQRGTSLTIQCQVDSQVTMMFWYRQQPGQSLTLIATANQGSEATYESGFVIDKFPISRPNLTFSTLTVSNMSPEDSSIYLCSVVLGTPSEAFFGQGTRLTVV.

Points on this clonotype: The junction and the germline gene differ at one end; a read error may be behind it. The chain combines TRBV18 with TRBJ1-5, with 7 bases lining up with TRBD1. The CDR3 consists of 14 residues. In germline, CDR1 is KGHSH, CDR2 LQKENI. This CDR3 is CASSPGTANQPRHF. The CDR3 nucleotides are TGTGCCAGCTCACCCGGGACAGCTAATCAGCCCCGGCATTTT.

This chain uses TRBV4-1 with TRBJ1-4, with D unclear. Per germline, CDR1 MGHRA and CDR2 YSYEKL. V was clipped by 1 base and J by 7 bases, with 4 bases between them. CDR3 length equals 12 residues. The CDR3 here is CASSQVREKLFF. DNA for the CDR3: TGCGCCAGCAGCCAAGTACGTGAAAAACTGTTTTTT.

The chain combines TRBV25-1 with TRBJ2-2; 9 bases are a match to TRBD1. V gave up 8 bases and J gave up 5 bases; unmatched junction bases: 9. Germline assignment: CDR1 MGHDK and CDR2 SYGVNS. There are 15 residues in the CDR3. CDR3 nucleotide sequence: TGTGCCAGCGGGGGACAGGGTTCCTGGACCGGGGAGCTGTTTTTT. Encoded protein: CASGGQGSWTGELFF.

A word on this clonotype: A read error may account for a junction end that differs from germline. The genes are TRBV4-3 and TRBJ1-6; D may be TRBD1 (6 bases). The CDR3 has 14 residues. Looked up from germline, CDR1 is LGHNA and CDR2 is YSLEER. CDR3 sequence reads: CASSPQGRNSPPHF. CDR3 coding DNA: TGCGCCAGCAGCCCTCAGGGGAGGAATTCACCCCCCCACTTT.

The V and J genes are TRBV27 and TRBJ1-2; maybe TRBD1 (6 bases). The V gene's germline CDR1 is MNHEY and CDR2 SMNVEV (reference sequence). Trimming pared 5 bases from V and 2 bases from J, leaving 15 bases between. This CDR3 contains 15 residues. CDR3 in amino acids: CASSTRQEGNYGYTF. The CDR3 DNA reads TGTGCCAGCAGTACCCGACAGGAGGGCAACTATGGCTACACCTTC.

This clonotype was found a few times. The chain carries TRBV7-3 and TRBJ2-7; D remains unclear. The CDR3 loop spans 16 amino acids. Germline V CDR1 and CDR2: SGHTA, FQGTGA. V shed 1 base and J shed 0 bases, with 13 bases lying between them. The CDR3 here is CASSLRELPTSYEQYF. Here the CDR3 DNA reads TGTGCCAGCAGCTTAAGAGAATTACCAACCTCCTACGAGCAGTACTTC.

The chain has TRBV2 and TRBJ2-5, with TRBD2 matching over 9 bases. Unmatched junction bases numbered 9, after V lost 2 bases and J lost 5 bases. Germline V CDR1 and CDR2: SNHLY, FYNNEI. CDR3 length: 16 residues. In DNA, the CDR3 is TGTGCCAGCAGTGAATATGGCGGGGGGGTCCAGGAGACCCAGTACTTC. This encodes CASSEYGGGVQETQYF.